The next 6 T cell receptor beta chains were all read from a single sample in a study of cytomegalovirus exposure and HLA in healthy donors (dated by TCRdb to 2017 to 2019). The library came from the immunoSEQ multiplex PCR assay. A mixture of 60 forward primers for TCR Vbeta segments and 13 reverse primers for TCR Jbeta segments was used in the multiplex PCR. As stored in TCRdb, this immuneACCESS dataset retains in-frame rearrangements with V and J assigned. A fraction of the clones does not appear; measured against another copy, unresolved V genes explain less than half of the discrepancy, and the remainder lacks a known reason. The sample yields some 96,000 clones; 78% were counted once. The ten largest clones represent more than 0.6% of the sample. Sequences were obtained from PBMCs. The receptor source for this set is a woman between 55 and 75 years old in good health and CMV-seronegative.

The J gene is TRBJ2-2, the V gene TRBV7-2, with D unresolved. The CDR3 has 15 amino acids. Trimming removed 3 bases from V and 5 bases from J, with 13 bases in between. Per the germline V gene, CDR1 is SGHTA and CDR2 is FQGNSA. CDR3 region: CASSFTLPRTGELFF. CDR3 DNA sequence: TGTGCCAGCAGCTTTACTCTTCCTCGAACCGGGGAGCTGTTTTTT.

CDR3 nucleotides: TGCGCCAGCCGGGGGGAGCCAACTAATGAAAAACTGTTTTTT. Its translation: CASRGEPTNEKLFF. J is TRBJ1-4 and V is TRBV5-1; possible D gene TRBD1, 5 bases. The CDR3 length is 14 residues. The germline V gene encodes CDR1 SGHRS and CDR2 YFSETQ. V lost 7 bases, J lost 0 bases, and 10 bases lay in between.

In this sample, this clone turned up a few times. V and J are TRBV5-4 and TRBJ2-1; D gene ambiguous. Trimming pared 0 bases from V and 10 bases from J, leaving 5 bases between. Germline CDR1 reads SGHNT; CDR2 reads YYREEE (reference sequence). This CDR3 region has 11 residues. In DNA form, the CDR3 reads TGTGCCAGCAGCTTGGACGGGGAGCAGTTCTTC. It specifies CASSLDGEQFF.

The chain employs TRBV5-1 and TRBJ1-2; D remains unclear. The CDR3 is 14 residues long. Germline CDR1 and CDR2: SGHRS and YFSETQ. V dropped 4 bases and J dropped 4 bases, with 14 bases sitting between them. As DNA, the CDR3 is TGCGCCAGCAGCCCTCGGGGAGCGCCCTATGGCTACACCTTC. This gives the protein CASSPRGAPYGYTF.

This clone was counted only a few times. The chain employs TRBV30 and TRBJ1-1, with TRBD1 identical over 10 bases. Germline V gene data show CDR1 as GTSNPN and CDR2 as SVGIG (reference sequence). The CDR3 spans 13 residues. After removal of 5 bases from V and 5 bases from J, the junction contained 5 bases not matched to a gene. The CDR3 loop reads CAWGRGQGTEAFF. The DNA for the CDR3 is TGTGCCTGGGGTAGGGGACAGGGGACTGAAGCTTTCTTT. Full variable domain (missing parts from reference TRBV30 and TRBJ1-1): SQTIHQWPATLVQPVGSPLSLECTVEGTSNPNLYWYRQAAGRGLQLLFYSVGIGQISSEVPQNLSASRPQDRQFILSSKKLLLSDSGFYLCAWGRGQGTEAFFGQGTRLTVV.

This chain connects TRBV6-5 to TRBJ1-2; D gene unclear. The CDR3 sequence is 10 residues long. CDR1 and CDR2 from the germline V gene are MNHEY and SVGAGI. V lost 10 bases to trimming and J lost 8 bases, with 11 bases between them. The CDR3 is CATAAGGYTF. CDR3 coding DNA: TGTGCCACCGCAGCCGGGGGCTACACCTTC.